The subject of this entry is one T cell receptor (beta chain). This table comes from immunoSEQ multiplex PCR, and its TCRdb copy is limited to in-frame clones, with some not included. The sample holds 250,000 to 350,000 clones; over 75% are singletons and the top ten take about 5.4%. There are 14 residues in the CDR3. J was trimmed by 9 bases and V by 0 bases; bases with no gene match: 3. CDR1 is SGHRS and CDR2 is YFSETQ in the germline V gene. The sample is drawn from a study of blood T cell repertoires in COVID-19. For the study at large: Nucleic acid was either cDNA or gDNA, and it came from T cells, B-cell-depleted T cells, or PBMCs.

The chain has TRBV5-1 and TRBJ2-3; TRBD2 matches 11 bases. The sample taken for sequencing was PBMCs or T cells enriched from blood (not recorded which). The receptor comes from a woman in her 30s who had recovered from COVID-19. CDR3 region: CASSLVSSGGTQYF. The CDR3 region has the DNA TGCGCCAGCAGCTTGGTATCTAGCGGGGGGACGCAGTATTTT. Using reference TRBV5-1 and TRBJ2-3 for the parts outside the CDR3, the full variable domain is KAGVTQTPRYLIKTRGQQVTLSCSPISGHRSVSWYQQTPGQGLQFLFEYFSETQRNKGNFPGRFSGRQFSNSRSEMNVSTLELGDSALYLCASSLVSSGGTQYFGPGTRLTVL.